This TCR beta chain was obtained from a study of blood T cells in healthy people across ages (dated by TCRdb to 2015 to 2017). Regarding the complete study: In model experiments, template switching captured about one uniquely barcoded TCR beta cDNA molecule for every two T cells. The study measured age-related changes in TCR beta repertoire diversity using deep sequencing normalized with unique cDNA molecular identifiers. Four age groups were formed from the donors: young (average around 15 years), middle-aged (just under 40), aged (62) and long-lived (around 82). The study analyzed two additional independent replicas of 1 million unique cDNA reads from the same blood draw for two donors, one aged 18 to 29 and one aged 80 or older. To avoid experimental bias, donors of different ages were distributed randomly across sequencing lanes. Summary of the overall study and its limitations: Compared with the aged group, more naive CD4+ T cells, fewer expanded clones and increased TCR diversity were shown by the long-lived group, suggesting age selection. Since profiling was done on bulk unsorted PBMCs, naive and antigen-experienced compartments could not be conclusively compared. Because donor CMV infection status was unknown, age-related changes in expanded clonotypes were potentially confounded. A strong correlation was found between observed TCR beta diversity and the percentage of naive T cells measured by flow cytometry. Estimates of total diversity based on one million sequenced T cells were considered lower bounds and underestimates. Observed TCR beta diversity per million T cells fell roughly linearly with age, and a significant reduction was already apparent by age around 40.

About this clonotype: Its antigen specificity is not known. No much larger clone is present one base from it, and per-base qualities are unavailable.

The 35 to 40 donors, aged roughly 6 to 95 years, were systemically healthy Caucasian individuals from Russia. Each donor gave approximately 9.3 milliliters of peripheral blood, collected into EDTA-treated Vacutainer tubes. Ficoll-Paque density-gradient centrifugation was used to isolate PBMCs, with at least 7 million per sample. Trizol reagent was used to extract total RNA from PBMCs, with at least 5 micrograms per sample. Naive CD45RAhigh/CD27high T cell percentages were measured by flow cytometry on a PBMC aliquot from every donor. Library preparation employed 5' RACE. TCRdb records Illumina HiSeq 2500 as the sequencer. The second PCR ran for roughly 7 to 11 cycles and used a J-beta primer mix along with a sample-barcoded 5' primer. A template-switch 5' adaptor carrying 12 random nucleotides introduced a unique molecular identifier onto each TCR beta cDNA molecule. Each sample yielded at least 2.5 million CDR3-containing paired-end reads. All of the RNA was converted into first-strand cDNA using the Mint cDNA synthesis kit, with a TRBC-specific oligonucleotide serving as the primer. Following uracil-DNA glycosylase treatment, a first 18-cycle PCR with universal primers M1SS and BC2_uni_R was performed on all cDNA. For the original study's pipeline: For normalization, 1 million high-quality reads, each with a distinct molecular identifier, were randomly selected from each sample. Instead of being binned into consensus sequences, reads with shared molecular identifiers were discarded. CDR3 identification, clonotype clustering and error correction used MiTCR with a Q25 quality threshold and the strictest error-elimination algorithm. Lower-bound total TCR beta diversity was estimated with a nonparametric unseen species model using Euler transformation. Starting from the raw public reads, TCRdb applied fastp trimming at Q25, assembled clones with MiXCR and retained in-frame beta chains. Entries that share a CDR3 protein sequence are merged under the most common genes and DNA. Here the V and J calls rest on TCRdb's processing, not on the authors' analysis. Counted in this sample were about 1.4 million distinct CDR3 sequences; approximately 60% of them appeared once. 6.5% to 8.5% of the sample is in the top ten clones.

The sequence came from a man aged 18 to 35 in good health. Sequencing input: blood.

The CDR3 is CASSFLQGTETQFF. The sequenced DNA is TGTGCCAGCAGTTTCCTGCAGGGAACAGAGACCCAGTTCTTC. The rearranged segments are TRBV27 and TRBJ2-1; the D segment could be TRBD1, given 5 matching bases. The CDR3 measures 14 amino acids from cysteine to phenylalanine. Kept here is only the CDR3 DNA, which spans 42 bases and is read in frame from base 1. V loses 3 bases, J loses 13 bases, and the germline ends lie 19 bases apart. CDR1 is given as MNHEY and CDR2 as SMNVEV, both from the germline V gene (reference sequence).